This passage covers 20 T cell receptor beta chains from one sample sequenced in a study of OX40 agonist ivuxolimab in advanced cancers. Sequencing used immunoSEQ multiplex PCR; TCRdb keeps in-frame clones, though not all of them. The data contain some 70,000 clones, around nine tenths of them singletons. The sample in question was CD4+ or CD8+ T cells sorted from blood, obtained in a trial of the OX40 agonist ivuxolimab. These receptors were collected from an adult with an advanced solid tumor such as melanoma, head and neck, liver or kidney cancer.

V and J are TRBV18 and TRBJ2-1; D remains ambiguous. The germline V gene has CDR1 KGHSH and CDR2 LQKENI. V lost 0 bases and J lost 7, with 10 bases in between. The CDR3 covers 14 residues. CDR3 loop: CASSPPGNRNEQFF. The DNA of the CDR3 is TGTGCCAGCTCACCACCTGGGAATAGGAATGAGCAGTTCTTC. The full variable domain, completed using reference TRBV18 and TRBJ2-1, is NAGVMQNPRHLVRRRGQEARLRCSPMKGHSHVYWYRQLPEEGLKFMVYLQKENIIDESGMPKERFSAEFPKEGPSILRIQQVVRGDSAAYFCASSPPGNRNEQFFGPGTRLTVL.

The V gene is TRBV18, the J gene TRBJ1-4, with TRBD1 as a possible D gene (6 bases). The V end lost 2 bases, the J end lost 6 bases, and 10 bases lay between the germline ends. The CDR3 is 14 amino acids. Germline V lookup: CDR1 KGHSH, CDR2 LQKENI. Here the CDR3 DNA reads TGTGCCAGCTCACCAGGGGGCAATTATGAAAAACTGTTTTTT. Translation: CASSPGGNYEKLFF.

The chain couples TRBV2 to TRBJ2-2; D not certain. This CDR3 contains 13 residues. Trimming pared 8 bases from V and 4 bases from J, leaving 11 bases between. The germline V gene encodes CDR1 SNHLY and CDR2 FYNNEI. DNA of the CDR3: TGTGCCAGCTCCGTTTTGGTCACCGGGGAGCTGTTTTTT. This codes for CASSVLVTGELFF.

The chain joins TRBV28 to TRBJ2-2, with D unclear. The length of the CDR3 is 14 residues. Trimming took off 6 bases at V and 1 base at J, with 9 bases between the two ends. Germline CDR1 is MDHEN and CDR2 is SYDVKM. CDR3 loop: CASRGTWNTGELFF. The CDR3 region has the DNA TGTGCCAGCAGGGGTACATGGAACACCGGGGAGCTGTTTTTT. The full variable domain, in which reference TRBV28 and TRBJ2-2 provide the parts outside the CDR3, is DVKVTQSSRYLVKRTGEKVFLECVQDMDHENMFWYRQDPGLGLRLIYFSYDVKMKEKGDIPEGYSVSREKKERFSLILESASTNQTSMYLCASRGTWNTGELFFGEGSRLTVL.

The chain couples TRBV6-5 to TRBJ1-2, with D possibly TRBD1 on 6 matching bases. This CDR3 has 13 residues. CDR1 and CDR2 (germline): MNHEY, SVGAGI. V lost 4 bases, J lost 7 bases, and 13 bases lay in between. The DNA of the CDR3 is TGTGCCAGCAGTTCCGAACAGGGCCTTGGCTACACCTTC. The encoded protein is CASSSEQGLGYTF.

This clone is a singleton in its sample. The rearrangement links TRBV5-6 to TRBJ2-5, with unresolved D. Germline CDR1 reads SGHDT; CDR2 reads YYEEEE. Trimming took off 2 bases at V and 1 base at J, with 9 bases between the two ends. This CDR3 comprises 14 residues. The CDR3 DNA sequence: TGTGCCAGCAGCTTTCAGATATTCCAAGAGACCCAGTACTTC. It yields the protein CASSFQIFQETQYF.

This rearrangement joins TRBV5-1 to TRBJ2-3, with 9 bases fitting TRBD1. Germline V gene sequence: CDR1 SGHRS, CDR2 YFSETQ. With 4 bases clipped from V and 4 bases from J, the junction kept 7 bases outside the gene matches. The CDR3 runs to 15 residues. CDR3 region: CASSPDRGRADTQYF. Here the CDR3 DNA reads TGCGCCAGCAGCCCGGACAGGGGTAGGGCAGATACGCAGTATTTT.

The chain has TRBV18 and TRBJ2-1; 10 positions agree with TRBD1. This CDR3 has 16 amino acids. After removal of 1 base from V and 2 bases from J, the junction contained 2 bases not matched to a gene. The V gene's germline CDR1 is KGHSH and CDR2 LQKENI. The CDR3 sequence: CASSPRGTGAYNEQFF. CDR3 coding DNA: TGTGCCAGCTCACCACGAGGGACAGGGGCCTACAATGAGCAGTTCTTC.

This clone came up a few times. This chain joins TRBV9 and TRBJ2-7; weak D call: TRBD1 (6 bases). Germline V gene lookup returns CDR1 SGDLS and CDR2 YYNGEE. Between the trimmed V and J ends, which lost 4 bases and 6 bases, there was a span of 14 bases. The CDR3 is 13 amino acids. CDR3 DNA: TGTGCCAGCAGCCAGACAGGAGCGACCGAGCAGTACTTC. As protein: CASSQTGATEQYF.

The J gene is TRBJ1-1, the V gene TRBV6-6; 7 bases fit TRBD1. This CDR3 contains 15 residues. After removal of 5 bases from V and 1 base from J, the junction contained 7 bases not matched to a gene. The V gene's germline CDR1 is MNHNY and CDR2 SVGAGI (reference sequence). The DNA for the CDR3 is TGTGCCAGCAGTGATCCCGGGACAGCGAACACTGAAGCTTTCTTT. Its translation: CASSDPGTANTEAFF.

The genes are TRBV27 and TRBJ2-6; TRBD1 is a possible D gene (5 bases). V was trimmed by 8 bases and J by 1 base, leaving 18 bases between them. The CDR3 runs 17 residues. Per germline, CDR1 MNHEY and CDR2 SMNVEV (reference sequence). For the CDR3, the DNA is TGTGCCAGCCCCGAGCAGCAGAAGGGGTCTGGGGCCAACGTCCTGACTTTC. Protein: CASPEQQKGSGANVLTF. Full variable domain (rest looked up from reference TRBV27 and TRBJ2-6): EAQVTQNPRYLITVTGKKLTVTCSQNMNHEYMSWYRQDPGLGLRQIYYSMNVEVTDKGDVPEGYKVSRKEKRNFPLILESPSPNQTSLYFCASPEQQKGSGANVLTFGAGSRLTVL.

V and J are TRBV23-1 and TRBJ2-1; 9 positions match TRBD1. TRBV23-1 is classed as an ORF, of uncertain function. Trimming removed 0 bases from V and 6 bases from J; junction bases left unmatched: 24. The CDR3 totals 22 residues. CDR3 nucleotide sequence: TGCGCCAGCAGTCAATCCCTTAGCGATGGACAGGGGAACATCGGGGAGGGCAATGAGCAGTTCTTC. Translation: CASSQSLSDGQGNIGEGNEQFF.

The CDR3 nucleotides read TGTGCCAGCAGCCTCGGGACTAGCGGGCAGCAGTTCTTC. The encoded protein is CASSLGTSGQQFF. The rearrangement joins TRBV11-3 to TRBJ2-1; 12 bases line up with TRBD2. CDR1 is SGHNT, CDR2 YENEEA, per germline. V lost 5 bases to trimming and J lost 11 bases; unmatched junction nucleotides: 4. The CDR3 is 13 amino acids.

The rearrangement joins TRBV9 to TRBJ2-7; D may correspond to TRBD1 or TRBD2 (5 bases each). V was shortened by 0 bases and J by 6 bases, with 13 bases between the two germline ends. The CDR3 length is 14 residues. The germline V gene encodes CDR1 SGDLS and CDR2 YYNGEE. The CDR3 spells CASSVDDEGSEQYF. CDR3 DNA: TGTGCCAGCAGCGTAGACGACGAGGGGTCCGAGCAGTACTTC.

The chain uses TRBV30 and TRBJ2-1; perhaps TRBD1 as D (5 bases). Germline V gives CDR1 GTSNPN, CDR2 SVGIG (reference sequence). Trimming removed 4 bases at V and 6 bases at J, with 10 bases between. The CDR3 extends over 12 amino acids. CDR3 nucleotide sequence: TGTGCCTGGAACAGGCCGCCCAATGAGCAGTTCTTC. This translates into CAWNRPPNEQFF.

The gene calls are TRBV2 and TRBJ2-1; D gene uncertain. Trimming cost V 6 bases and J 4 bases, with 19 bases left between them. In germline, CDR1 is SNHLY, CDR2 FYNNEI. The CDR3 has 16 residues. CDR3 residues: CASRSLRRSEYNEQFF. DNA of the CDR3: TGTGCCAGCAGGTCCCTCCGTAGATCCGAATACAATGAGCAGTTCTTC. The whole variable domain, filled in from reference TRBV2 and TRBJ2-1, reads EPEVTQTPSHQVTQMGQEVILRCVPISNHLYFYWYRQILGQKVEFLVSFYNNEISEKSEIFDDQFSVERPDGSNFTLKIRSTKLEDSAMYFCASRSLRRSEYNEQFFGPGTRLTVL.

This chain uses TRBV15 with TRBJ1-6; D not resolved. V lost 0 bases, J lost 9 bases, and 9 bases lay in between. The germline gives CDR1 LNHNV, CDR2 YYDKDF (reference sequence). This CDR3 region has 14 residues. In DNA form, the CDR3 reads TGTGCCACCAGCAGAGAGTACTCAGGTTCACCCCTCCACTTT. It specifies CATSREYSGSPLHF.

The chain has TRBV11-2 and TRBJ2-1; 11 bases are a match to TRBD2. This CDR3 contains 15 residues. Trimming at V came to 5 bases and at J to 7 bases, leaving 7 bases not matched to a gene. Looked up from germline, CDR1 is SGHAT and CDR2 is FQNNGV. CDR3 protein: CASSQGLAAINEQFF. DNA for the CDR3: TGTGCCAGCAGCCAGGGACTAGCGGCCATAAATGAGCAGTTCTTC.

The chain couples TRBV10-2 to TRBJ1-5; tentative D call: TRBD1 (6 bases). The V gene lost 3 bases and the J gene lost 0 bases, with 6 bases spanning the gap. The germline CDR1 and CDR2 sequences are WSHSY and SAAADI. The CDR3 contains 14 residues. This CDR3 reads CASSEQGSNQPQHF. The CDR3 bases are TGCGCCAGCAGTGAACAGGGTAGCAATCAGCCCCAGCATTTT.

V gene TRBV5-1 combines with J gene TRBJ1-4; TRBD1 matches at 9 bases. With 9 bases clipped from V and 5 bases from J, the junction kept 5 bases outside the gene matches. Germline V gene data show CDR1 as SGHRS and CDR2 as YFSETQ. The CDR3 sequence is 13 residues long. This CDR3 is CATRTGENEKLFF. CDR3 sequence (DNA): TGCGCCACCCGGACAGGGGAGAATGAAAAACTGTTTTTT.